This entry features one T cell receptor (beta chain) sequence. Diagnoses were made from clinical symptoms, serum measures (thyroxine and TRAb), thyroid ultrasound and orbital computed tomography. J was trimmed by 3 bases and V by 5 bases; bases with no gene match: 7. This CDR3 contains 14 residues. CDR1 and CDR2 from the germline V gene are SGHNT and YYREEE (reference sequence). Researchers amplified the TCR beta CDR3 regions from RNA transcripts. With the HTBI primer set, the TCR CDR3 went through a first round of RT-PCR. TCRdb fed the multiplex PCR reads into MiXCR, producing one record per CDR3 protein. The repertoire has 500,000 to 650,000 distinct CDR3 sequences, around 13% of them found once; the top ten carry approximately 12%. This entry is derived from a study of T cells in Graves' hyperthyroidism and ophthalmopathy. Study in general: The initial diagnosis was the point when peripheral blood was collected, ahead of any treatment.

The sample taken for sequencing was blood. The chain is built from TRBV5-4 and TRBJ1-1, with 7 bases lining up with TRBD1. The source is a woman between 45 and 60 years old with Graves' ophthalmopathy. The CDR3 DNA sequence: TGTGCCAGCAGGTTGACAGGGCTGGACACTGAAGCTTTCTTT. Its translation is CASRLTGLDTEAFF.